The source of this TCR beta chain is a study of OX40 agonist ivuxolimab in advanced cancers. Data came from immunoSEQ multiplex PCR; TCRdb stores just in-frame clones and leaves some out. The table shows over 150,000 clones, with 94% occurring only once. The CDR3 totals 13 residues. V was pared by 1 base and J by 4 bases, with 10 bases between. Germline CDR1 SQVTM, CDR2 ANQGSEA. This TCR was recovered from an adult with an advanced solid tumor such as melanoma, head and neck, liver or kidney cancer. The chain joins TRBV29-1 to TRBJ1-1; D gene uncertain. This specimen was CD4+ or CD8+ T cells sorted from blood, taken in a trial of the OX40 agonist ivuxolimab. The CDR3 DNA sequence: TGCAGCGTTGAAGGGGAGTTGGGCACTGAAGCTTTCTTT. Translation: CSVEGELGTEAFF. Combining the CDR3 with reference TRBV29-1 and TRBJ1-1 gives the whole variable domain SAVISQKPSRDICQRGTSLTIQCQVDSQVTMMFWYRQQPGQSLTLIATANQGSEATYESGFVIDKFPISRPNLTFSTLTVSNMSPEDSSIYLCSVEGELGTEAFFGQGTRLTVV.